This T cell receptor (beta chain) was identified in a study of human T cells and chemical hapten exposure. Study observations and caveats: While controls formed fewer of them, expanded TCRs formed significantly more large CDR3 similarity clusters. TCRs exceeding 1 in 1000 frequency stayed unchanged with DPC sensitization.

TCRdb independently ran MiXCR on the RACE reads; one entry per CDR3 protein. The sample holds about 380,000 distinct CDR3 sequences, 6% to 7% seen once. Time point of the sample: patch test 2, 6 weeks after DPC sensitization. Documented treatment: therapeutic diphenylcyclopropenone sensitization with weekly scalp DPC. Patches went on only after blood had been drawn each time. Unfractionated whole blood was the source from which total RNA was extracted. This CDR3 spans 15 amino acids. Trimming stripped 5 bases from V and 1 base from J, with 14 bases between. The germline V gene has CDR1 LNHDA and CDR2 SQIVND (reference sequence). This clonotype occurred many times. Its antigen is unidentified.

Specimen: whole blood, collected in connection with sensitization to the hapten diphenylcyclopropenone (DPC). V usage is TRBV19 and J usage is TRBJ1-2, with a weak D call TRBD1 (5 bases). The receptor was derived from a woman in her late teens or twenties with alopecia areata. Some clones in this sample may be carry-over from other donors' samples. CDR3 sequence (DNA): TGTGCCAGTAGTCCGACAGACACCGGTAACTATGGCTACACCTTC. This gives the protein CASSPTDTGNYGYTF. Based on the CDR3 plus reference TRBV19 and TRBJ1-2, the full variable domain is DGGITQSPKYLFRKEGQNVTLSCEQNLNHDAMYWYRQDPGQGLRLIYYSQIVNDFQKGDIAEGYSVSREKKESFPLTVTSAQKNPTAFYLCASSPTDTGNYGYTFGSGTRLTVV.